These T cell receptor beta chains were read from a single sample in a study of response to subunit inactivated influenza vaccine. Via MiXCR, TCRdb re-called the RT-PCR reads, giving one row per CDR3 protein. This table has approximately 490,000 distinct CDR3 sequences, 6.5% to 8% appearing once. The sequencing used PBMCs from blood, collected less than 30 months after vaccination. The receptor set was obtained from a man aged 45-69 years who received an inactivated influenza vaccine. CDR3s leave out the opening cysteine and the closing phenylalanine or tryptophan. Not all rows give a size; the values are once, few, many and, for expanded clones, a class.

j_call clone_size v_call cdr3_length cdr3_aa
TRBJ2-2 few TRBV6-1 12 ASRDGTSTGELF
TRBJ2-5 few TRBV5-1 14 ASSPSLAGGLETQY
TRBJ2-3 . TRBV7-8 11 ASSLGYSDTQY
TRBJ2-7 few TRBV10-1 11 ASSESRTGEQY
TRBJ2-7 few TRBV3-1 12 ASSQVSGFYEQY
TRBJ2-1 many TRBV3-1 14 ASSSGGDLSYNEQF
TRBJ2-3 . TRBV20-1 14 SARGGLAERTDTQY
TRBJ2-7 . TRBV29-1 11 SVEWGGRYEQY
TRBJ1-2 . TRBV11-2 16 ASSLRLDRGPLDYGYT
TRBJ2-2 many TRBV10-3 12 AISGQGGTGELF
TRBJ2-1 many TRBV29-1 14 SVGGGGGASYNEQF
TRBJ1-2 many TRBV7-2 13 ASSLVAGIEDGYT
TRBJ2-7 . TRBV28 10 ASSSRTGEQY
TRBJ1-1 many TRBV7-2 13 ASSLGGGMNTEAF
TRBJ2-5 few TRBV7-2 12 ASSKLAGKETQY
TRBJ1-1 many TRBV24-1 11 ATSGYKNTEAF
TRBJ1-6 few TRBV10-3 13 AISEYRGSNSPLH
TRBJ2-1 many TRBV10-3 11 ASEDRTYNEQF
TRBJ1-6 few TRBV20-1 12 SARPSSYNSPLH
TRBJ2-2 . TRBV6-1 13 ASRRNRGRDGELF
TRBJ2-7 few TRBV6-5 13 ASSSQGAHAYEQY
TRBJ1-1 few TRBV12-3/TRBV12-4 12 ASSYGTGETEAF
TRBJ2-3 . TRBV5-1 13 ASSSGTGDSDTQY
TRBJ2-2 . TRBV15 16 ATSSQGRAGDHTGELF
TRBJ1-6 . TRBV18 13 ASSSQGTANSPLH
TRBJ2-7 . TRBV6-5 11 ASSYSGTSEQY
TRBJ2-6 . TRBV5-1 13 ASSLDGTGANVLT
TRBJ2-5 . TRBV7-2 11 ASSLDPKETQY
TRBJ1-6 . TRBV5-1 12 ASSFKGVDSPLH
TRBJ2-5 . TRBV10-3 12 ASNQQGLQETQY
TRBJ1-5 many TRBV5-4 13 ASSWGPNSNQPQH
TRBJ1-1 many TRBV5-6 12 ASSGGLGLTEAF
TRBJ2-3 few TRBV7-2 15 ASSFRLGAYDTDTQY
TRBJ2-2 many TRBV20-1 12 SARDIGNTGELF
TRBJ2-7 many TRBV7-8 13 ASSLLAGSLYEQY
TRBJ1-4 many TRBV27 13 ASSLSVGLHEKLF
TRBJ2-3 . TRBV13 14 ASSAPLVFGADTQY
TRBJ2-7 few TRBV20-1 12 SAGQGDLEGKQY